This TCR beta chain is drawn from a study of stem cell transplantation in POMP-related autoinflammatory disease. Sequenced by immunoSEQ multiplex PCR; TCRdb stores in-frame clones only, minus some. The profile shows some 68,000 clones, more than 75% of them singletons. The CDR3 loop spans 14 amino acids. Per germline, CDR1 MNHEY and CDR2 SVGAGI. Between the trimmed V and J ends, which lost 4 bases and 4 bases, there was a span of 13 bases. The chain combines TRBV6-5 with TRBJ1-2; no reliable D call. This receptor was identified in a human patient with POMP-related autoinflammation and immune dysregulation (PRAID). A subset of T cells may come from the graft donor. The specimen comprised CD4+ T cells from PBMCs, sampled after stem cell transplantation. As DNA, the CDR3 is TGTGCCAGCAGTTCTAACCGGGGAAGCTATGGCTACACCTTC. This sequence encodes CASSSNRGSYGYTF.